In its sample, the clone carrying this TCR beta chain was seen a few times. Its antigen is not known. A second PCR, run for about 7 to 11 cycles, used a sample-barcoded 5' primer plus a J-beta primer mix. Each cDNA molecule was tagged by a template-switch adaptor that had 12 random nucleotides. TCRdb used MiXCR to reprocess the 5' RACE reads, holding one entry per CDR3 protein. The sample lists about 810,000 distinct CDR3 sequences, roughly 34% occurring once. This sample was included in a study of blood T cells in healthy people across ages. Broader study findings: Estimated diversity that came from one million T cells was considered an underestimate.

V dropped 3 bases and J dropped 1 base, with 13 bases sitting between them. The CDR3 covers 15 residues. Looked up from germline, CDR1 is SGDLS and CDR2 is YYNGEE. The chain combines TRBV9 with TRBJ2-5, with D tentatively TRBD1 (5 bases). Specimen: blood. The sequence was obtained from a man between 18 and 35 years old in good health. CDR3: CASSGAWGSQETQYF. CDR3 coding DNA: TGTGCCAGCAGCGGGGCTTGGGGCAGCCAAGAGACCCAGTACTTC.